The 20 T cell receptor beta chains listed next were all sequenced from one sample in a study of control samples from healthy donors and cancer patients. Method: immunoSEQ multiplex PCR; TCRdb's copy keeps in-frame clones and lacks some. The table lists some 140,000 clones, around nine tenths of them singletons, with just over 8.5% in the top ten. Material for sequencing was blood. The source of these receptors is a woman aged 25-40 years in good health.

The chain couples TRBV4-1 to TRBJ1-1; TRBD1 is a possible D gene (5 bases). The CDR3 is 16 residues long. Germline V gene lookup returns CDR1 MGHRA and CDR2 YSYEKL. V lost 0 bases and J lost 9, with 20 bases in between. The CDR3 region is CASSQEHLGEKRQAFF. The CDR3 coding sequence is TGCGCCAGCAGCCAAGAGCATTTGGGGGAAAAGCGGCAAGCTTTCTTT.

The V gene is TRBV27, the J gene TRBJ1-1; tentatively, D is TRBD1 (5 bases). Trimming pared 3 bases from V and 6 bases from J, leaving 11 bases between. The CDR3 extends over 13 amino acids. Germline lookup yields CDR1 MNHEY and CDR2 SMNVEV (reference sequence). Here the CDR3 reads CASSLTAVAEAFF. CDR3 bases: TGTGCCAGCAGTTTGACAGCGGTCGCTGAAGCTTTCTTT.

The V and J genes are TRBV3-1 (or the pseudogene TRBV3-2) and TRBJ1-1, with no clear D. V shed 1 base and J shed 14 bases, with 20 bases lying between them. Germline CDR1 is LGHDT and CDR2 is YNNKEL (reference sequence). CDR3 length: 14 residues. The CDR3 spells CASSQGGFDSEEFF. DNA for the CDR3: TGTGCCAGCAGCCAAGGAGGTTTTGATTCAGAGGAATTCTTT.

The V and J genes are TRBV2 and TRBJ1-2, with D unclear. The germline V and J ends were trimmed by 3 bases and 5 bases, with 4 bases remaining between them. Germline V gives CDR1 SNHLY, CDR2 FYNNEI. The CDR3 has 11 amino acids. The DNA for the CDR3 is TGTGCCAGCAGTGAGGAGTATGGCTACACCTTC. Translation gives CASSEEYGYTF.

The genes are TRBV5-1 and TRBJ2-1; 8 bases map to TRBD2. Germline assignment: CDR1 SGHRS and CDR2 YFSETQ. The V segment lost 3 bases and the J segment 5 bases; nucleotides outside the gene matches: 7. The CDR3 runs 15 residues. CDR3 DNA: TGCGCCAGCAGCTCTACGGGACTAGGAAACAATGAGCAGTTCTTC. Its protein product is CASSSTGLGNNEQFF. The full variable domain, in which reference TRBV5-1 and TRBJ2-1 provide the parts outside the CDR3, is KAGVTQTPRYLIKTRGQQVTLSCSPISGHRSVSWYQQTPGQGLQFLFEYFSETQRNKGNFPGRFSGRQFSNSRSEMNVSTLELGDSALYLCASSSTGLGNNEQFFGPGTRLTVL.

V usage is TRBV3-1 (or the pseudogene TRBV3-2) and J usage is TRBJ1-3, with no clear D. This CDR3 is 14 amino acids long. CDR1 and CDR2 (germline): LGHDT, YNNKEL (reference sequence). Trimming cost V 0 bases and J 0 bases, with 3 bases left between them. In DNA, the CDR3 is TGTGCCAGCAGCCAAGACAGCTCTGGAAACACCATATATTTT. Residues: CASSQDSSGNTIYF.

This rearrangement joins TRBV28 to TRBJ2-6; D gene ambiguous. The germline V gene encodes CDR1 MDHEN and CDR2 SYDVKM. Trimming stripped 8 bases from V and 0 bases from J, with 8 bases between. The CDR3 loop spans 14 amino acids. The CDR3 loop is CASDRSSGANVLTF. The CDR3 DNA reads TGTGCCAGCGACCGTTCCTCTGGGGCCAACGTCCTGACTTTC.

CDR3 protein: CASSNYFSSDTQYF. Here the CDR3 DNA reads TGTGCCAGCAGCAACTACTTTAGCTCAGATACGCAGTATTTT. The chain links TRBV7-2 to TRBJ2-3; D is undetermined. Germline V gives CDR1 SGHTA, CDR2 FQGNSA. V lost 5 bases and J 4 bases, leaving 13 bases between the germline ends. The CDR3 loop spans 14 amino acids. The entire variable domain, with the rest obtained from reference TRBV7-2 and TRBJ2-3, is as follows: GAGVSQSPSNKVTEKGKDVELRCDPISGHTALYWYRQSLGQGLEFLIYFQGNSAPDKSGLPSDRFSAERTGGSVSTLTIQRTQQEDSAVYLCASSNYFSSDTQYFGPGTRLTVL.

The chain couples TRBV7-2 to TRBJ2-1, with TRBD1 identical over 7 bases. CDR1 and CDR2 from the germline V gene are SGHTA and FQGNSA. The CDR3 consists of 11 residues. Unmatched junction bases numbered 5, after V lost 6 bases and J lost 12 bases. In DNA, the CDR3 is TGTGCCAGCAGGGGGGACAGCCCGCAGTTCTTC. This codes for CASRGDSPQFF.

The chain couples TRBV6-5 to TRBJ2-5, with 7 bases that match TRBD2. Looked up from germline, CDR1 is MNHEY and CDR2 is SVGAGI. V lost 4 bases, J lost 7 bases, and 12 bases stayed unmatched. The CDR3 consists of 15 residues. The chain's CDR3 is CASSFEAGTVGTQYF. CDR3 sequence (DNA): TGTGCCAGCAGTTTCGAAGCGGGGACCGTTGGGACCCAGTACTTC.

This sequence joins TRBV13 and TRBJ2-7; 9 nucleotides line up with TRBD2. From germline, CDR1 is PRHDT and CDR2 FYEKMQ (reference sequence). The CDR3 is made up of 14 amino acids. Trimming removed 4 bases from V and 3 bases from J; junction bases left unmatched: 4. DNA for the CDR3: TGTGCCAGCAGCTCGACTAGCGGACGCTACGAGCAGTACTTC. The encoded protein is CASSSTSGRYEQYF.

The chain employs TRBV21-1 and TRBJ1-1; TRBD1 is the table's D call and was not checked against the DNA. TRBV21-1 is shown as a pseudogene. This CDR3 is 19 amino acids long. In nucleotides, the CDR3 is TGTGCCAGCAGCATTCGAAACAGGGGGCGAGCCTCCCTGAACACTGAAGCTTTCTTT. Amino acid sequence: CASSIRNRGRASLNTEAFF.

The chain uses TRBV25-1 and TRBJ1-1; no firm D call. Germline CDR1 MGHDK, CDR2 SYGVNS. This CDR3 is 11 amino acids long. Trimming shortened V by 6 bases and J by 2 bases, and 4 bases separated the two germline ends. The CDR3 is CASSLNTEAFF. As DNA, the CDR3 is TGTGCCAGCAGCTTAAACACTGAAGCTTTCTTT.

This clone was observed a few times. The chain employs TRBV18 and TRBJ1-1; no clear D. CDR3 length: 12 amino acids. Per the germline V gene, CDR1 is KGHSH and CDR2 is LQKENI. Between the trimmed V and J ends, which lost 2 bases and 4 bases, there was a span of 5 bases. The CDR3 reads CASSPGVTEAFF. The CDR3 DNA is TGTGCCAGCTCACCAGGGGTCACTGAAGCTTTCTTT.

For the CDR3, the DNA is TGTGCCAGCAGCCCGCCGGGACAGGGGGGAACAGATACGCAGTATTTT. Encoded protein: CASSPPGQGGTDTQYF. The chain combines TRBV5-5 with TRBJ2-3; 11 bases align to TRBD1. V trimming: 4 bases; J trimming: 3 bases; junction bases outside the gene matches: 7. CDR1 SGHKS and CDR2 YYEKEE come from the germline V gene (reference sequence). The CDR3 contains 16 residues.

The CDR3 region has the DNA TGTGCCAGCAGCTTAGCGGGGACTAGCGGCTACGAGCAGTACTTC. It specifies CASSLAGTSGYEQYF. J is TRBJ2-7 and V is TRBV7-2, with 11 positions matching TRBD2. The CDR3 totals 15 residues. The germline gives CDR1 SGHTA, CDR2 FQGNSA. Trimming removed 0 bases from V and 3 bases from J; junction bases left unmatched: 1.

The chain is built from TRBV5-1 and TRBJ2-4; D not certain. Germline lookup yields CDR1 SGHRS and CDR2 YFSETQ. This CDR3 is 11 amino acids long. V lost 6 bases and J lost 7, with 8 bases in between. In nucleotides, the CDR3 is TGCGCCAGCAAGGGTGAGAACATTCAGTACTTC. As protein: CASKGENIQYF.

The rearrangement joins TRBV5-4 to TRBJ2-1, with D possibly being TRBD1 or TRBD2 (7 bases each). This CDR3 has 14 amino acids. The germline V and J ends were trimmed by 5 bases and 10 bases, with 19 bases remaining between them. Germline values: CDR1 SGHNT, CDR2 YYREEE (reference sequence). The DNA of the CDR3 is TGTGCCAGCAGGGCCAGGGGGGGCCGCGAGGAGCAGTTCTTC. Translation: CASRARGGREEQFF.

This clone was seen once. V is TRBV7-2 and J is TRBJ2-1, with TRBD2 matching 8 bases. Germline V gives CDR1 SGHTA, CDR2 FQGNSA. The V segment lost 5 bases and the J segment 14 bases; nucleotides outside the gene matches: 5. The CDR3 is made up of 11 amino acids. CDR3 loop: CASSQLLAEFF. DNA of the CDR3: TGTGCCAGCAGCCAGCTACTAGCGGAGTTCTTC. Drawing the rest from reference TRBV7-2 and TRBJ2-1, the complete variable domain is GAGVSQSPSNKVTEKGKDVELRCDPISGHTALYWYRQSLGQGLEFLIYFQGNSAPDKSGLPSDRFSAERTGGSVSTLTIQRTQQEDSAVYLCASSQLLAEFFGPGTRLTVL.

V usage is TRBV6-5 and J usage is TRBJ1-4, with D unresolved. CDR1 is MNHEY, CDR2 SVGAGI, per germline. V lost 6 bases to trimming and J lost 6 bases, with 11 bases between them. There are 13 residues in the CDR3. The CDR3 nucleotides are TGTGCCAGCAGACAGATCGGGGATGAAAAACTGTTTTTT. It codes for CASRQIGDEKLFF.